This record looks at one T cell receptor (beta chain) sequence and its context. Its specificity is not known. The record originates from a study of a mutant IDH1 vaccine in newly diagnosed glioma. Study context: Vaccine dosing followed radiotherapy by 4-6 weeks, or accompanied temozolomide cycles. Pretreatment consisted of radiotherapy, temozolomide, or both, with most receiving both. Whole-study findings and limits: Over 85% of patients showed vaccine-induced immune responses across multiple MHC alleles.

Trimming removed 0 bases from V and 3 bases from J, with 12 bases in between. Germline V gene data show CDR1 as WNHNN and CDR2 as SYGVQD (reference sequence). This CDR3 is built from 16 residues. The time point here: week 23, last vaccination. Every vaccination contained 300 ug of the mutant IDH1 20-mer peptide and was paired with topical imiquimod. Data came from immunoSEQ multiplex PCR; TCRdb stores just in-frame clones and leaves some out. The top ten hold roughly 18% of the sample, which has 25,000 to 30,000 clones, approximately 80% seen once. This receptor was obtained from a woman aged 25-40 years with glioma. This chain uses TRBV10-1 with TRBJ1-5, with D uncertain. The material was PBMCs, obtained from a glioma patient whose treatment included an IDH1 peptide vaccine. CDR3 protein: CASSESAMGANQPQHF. The CDR3 DNA reads as TGCGCCAGCAGTGAGTCGGCGATGGGAGCCAATCAGCCCCAGCATTTT.